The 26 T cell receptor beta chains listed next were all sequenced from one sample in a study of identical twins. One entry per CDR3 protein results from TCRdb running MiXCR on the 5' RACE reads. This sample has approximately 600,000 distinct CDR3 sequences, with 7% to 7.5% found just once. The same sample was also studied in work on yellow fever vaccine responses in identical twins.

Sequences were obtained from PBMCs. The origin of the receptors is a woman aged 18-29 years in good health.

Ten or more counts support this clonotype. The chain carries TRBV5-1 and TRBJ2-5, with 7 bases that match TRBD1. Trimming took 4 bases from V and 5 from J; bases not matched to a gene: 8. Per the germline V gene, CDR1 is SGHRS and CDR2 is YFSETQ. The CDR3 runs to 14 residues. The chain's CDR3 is CASSLDRVAETQYF. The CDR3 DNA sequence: TGCGCCAGCAGCCTCGACAGGGTGGCGGAGACCCAGTACTTC.

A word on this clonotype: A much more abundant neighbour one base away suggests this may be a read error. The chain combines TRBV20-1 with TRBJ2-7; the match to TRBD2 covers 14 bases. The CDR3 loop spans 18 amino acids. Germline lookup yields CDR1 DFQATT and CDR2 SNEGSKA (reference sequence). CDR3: CCAPKGGLAGVGSYEQYF. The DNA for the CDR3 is TGCTGTGCTCCTAAAGGGGGACTAGCGGGAGTAGGATCCTACGAGCAGTACTTC.

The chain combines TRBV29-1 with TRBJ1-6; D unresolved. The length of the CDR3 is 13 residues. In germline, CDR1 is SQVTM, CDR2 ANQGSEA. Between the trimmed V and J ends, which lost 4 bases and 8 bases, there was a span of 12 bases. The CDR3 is CSVGQPMDSPLHF. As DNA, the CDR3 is TGCAGCGTTGGTCAGCCAATGGATTCACCCCTCCACTTT.

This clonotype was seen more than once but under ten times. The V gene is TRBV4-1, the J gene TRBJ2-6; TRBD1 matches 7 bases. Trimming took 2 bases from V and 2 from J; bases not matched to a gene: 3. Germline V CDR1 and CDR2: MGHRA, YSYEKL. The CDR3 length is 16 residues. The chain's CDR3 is CASSQQGETGANVLTF. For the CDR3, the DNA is TGCGCCAGCAGCCAACAGGGGGAAACTGGGGCCAACGTCCTGACTTTC.

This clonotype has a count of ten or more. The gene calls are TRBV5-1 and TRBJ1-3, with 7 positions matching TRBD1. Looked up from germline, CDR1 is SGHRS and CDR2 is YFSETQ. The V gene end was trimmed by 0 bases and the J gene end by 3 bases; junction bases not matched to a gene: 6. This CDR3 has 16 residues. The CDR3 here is CASSLAGGELGNTIYF. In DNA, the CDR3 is TGCGCCAGCAGCTTGGCAGGGGGAGAACTTGGAAACACCATATATTTT.

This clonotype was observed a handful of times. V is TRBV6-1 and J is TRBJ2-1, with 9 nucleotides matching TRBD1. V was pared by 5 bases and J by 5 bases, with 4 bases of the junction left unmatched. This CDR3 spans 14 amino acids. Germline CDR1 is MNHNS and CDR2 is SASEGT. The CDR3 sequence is CASSMTGGNNEQFF. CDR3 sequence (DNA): TGTGCCAGCAGTATGACAGGGGGGAACAATGAGCAGTTCTTC.

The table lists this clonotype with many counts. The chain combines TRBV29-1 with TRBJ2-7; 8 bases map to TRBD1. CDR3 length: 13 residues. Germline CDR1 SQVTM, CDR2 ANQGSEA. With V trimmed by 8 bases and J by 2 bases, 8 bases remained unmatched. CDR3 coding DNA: TGCAGCCTTAGGGACAGGTCGACCTACGAGCAGTACGTC. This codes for CSLRDRSTYEQYV.

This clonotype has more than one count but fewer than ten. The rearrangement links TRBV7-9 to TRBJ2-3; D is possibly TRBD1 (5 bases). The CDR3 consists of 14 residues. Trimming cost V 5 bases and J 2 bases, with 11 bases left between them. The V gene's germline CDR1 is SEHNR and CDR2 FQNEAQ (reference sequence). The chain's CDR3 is CASSPGHSTDTQYF. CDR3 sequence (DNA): TGTGCCAGCAGCCCAGGACACTCCACAGATACGCAGTATTTT.

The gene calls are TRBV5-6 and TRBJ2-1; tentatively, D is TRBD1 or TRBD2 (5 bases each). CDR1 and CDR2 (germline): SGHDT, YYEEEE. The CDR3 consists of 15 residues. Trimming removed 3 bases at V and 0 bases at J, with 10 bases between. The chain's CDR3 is CASSWGRGSYNEQFF. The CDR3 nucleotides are TGTGCCAGCAGCTGGGGACGGGGCTCCTACAATGAGCAGTTCTTC.

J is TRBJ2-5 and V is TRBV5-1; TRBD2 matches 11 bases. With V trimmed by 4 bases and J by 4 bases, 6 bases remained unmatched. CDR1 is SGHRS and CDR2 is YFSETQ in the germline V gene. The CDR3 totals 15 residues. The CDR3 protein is CASSTTGTSGETQYF. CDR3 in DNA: TGCGCCAGCAGCACCACCGGGACTAGCGGAGAGACCCAGTACTTC.

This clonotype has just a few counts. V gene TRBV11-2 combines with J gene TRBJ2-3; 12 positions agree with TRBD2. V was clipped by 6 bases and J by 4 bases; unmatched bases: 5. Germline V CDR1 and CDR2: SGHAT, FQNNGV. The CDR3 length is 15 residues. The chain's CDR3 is CASSQGLAGSDTQYF. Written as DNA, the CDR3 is TGTGCCAGCAGTCAGGGACTAGCGGGTTCAGATACGCAGTATTTT.

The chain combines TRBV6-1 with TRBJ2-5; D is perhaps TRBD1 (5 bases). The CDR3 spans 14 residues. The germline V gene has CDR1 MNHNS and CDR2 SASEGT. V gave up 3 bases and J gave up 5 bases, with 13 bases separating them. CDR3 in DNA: TGTGCCAGCAGTGATGGTGTAGGGGCGGAGACCCAGTACTTC. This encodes CASSDGVGAETQYF.

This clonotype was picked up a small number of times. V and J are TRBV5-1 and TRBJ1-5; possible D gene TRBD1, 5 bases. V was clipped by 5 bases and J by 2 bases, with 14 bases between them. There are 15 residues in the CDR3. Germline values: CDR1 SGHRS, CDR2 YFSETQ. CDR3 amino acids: CASRLTVMGNQPQHF. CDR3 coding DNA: TGCGCCAGCAGATTGACAGTCATGGGCAATCAGCCCCAGCATTTT.

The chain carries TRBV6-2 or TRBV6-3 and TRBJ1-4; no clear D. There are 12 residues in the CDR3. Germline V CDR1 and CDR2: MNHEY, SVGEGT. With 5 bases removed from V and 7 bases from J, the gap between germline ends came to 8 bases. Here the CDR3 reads CASSRFREKLFF. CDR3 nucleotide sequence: TGTGCCAGCAGTCGGTTTCGTGAAAAACTGTTTTTT.

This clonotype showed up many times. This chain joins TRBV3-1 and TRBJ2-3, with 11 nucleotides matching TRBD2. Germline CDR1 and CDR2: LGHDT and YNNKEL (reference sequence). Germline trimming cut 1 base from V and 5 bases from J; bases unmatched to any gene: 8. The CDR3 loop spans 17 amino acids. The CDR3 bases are TGTGCCAGCAGCCAAGCGGCTAGCGGGAGGACCTTAGATACGCAGTATTTT. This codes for CASSQAASGRTLDTQYF.

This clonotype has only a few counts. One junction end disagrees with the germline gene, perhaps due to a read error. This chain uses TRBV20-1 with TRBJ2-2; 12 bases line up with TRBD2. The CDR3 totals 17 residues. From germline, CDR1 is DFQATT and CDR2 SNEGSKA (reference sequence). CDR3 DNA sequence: TGCTGTGCTAGAGACCTAGCGGGGGGGCCAGACACCGGGGAGCTGTTTTTT. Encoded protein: CCARDLAGGPDTGELFF.

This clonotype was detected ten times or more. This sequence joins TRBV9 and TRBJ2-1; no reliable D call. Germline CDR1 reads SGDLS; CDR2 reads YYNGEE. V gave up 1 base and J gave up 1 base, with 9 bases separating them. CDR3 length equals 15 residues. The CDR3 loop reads CASSVSSRSYNEQFF. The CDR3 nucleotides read TGTGCCAGCAGCGTATCGTCTAGATCCTACAATGAGCAGTTCTTC.

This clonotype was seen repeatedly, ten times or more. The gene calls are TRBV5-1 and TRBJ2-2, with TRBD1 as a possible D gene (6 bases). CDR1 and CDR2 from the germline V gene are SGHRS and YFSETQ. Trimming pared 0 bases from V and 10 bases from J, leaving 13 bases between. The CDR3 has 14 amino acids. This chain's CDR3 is CASSLDRAFSELFF. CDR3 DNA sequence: TGCGCCAGCAGCTTGGACAGGGCCTTCTCGGAGCTGTTTTTT. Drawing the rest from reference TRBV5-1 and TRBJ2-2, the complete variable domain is KAGVTQTPRYLIKTRGQQVTLSCSPISGHRSVSWYQQTPGQGLQFLFEYFSETQRNKGNFPGRFSGRQFSNSRSEMNVSTLELGDSALYLCASSLDRAFSELFFGEGSRLTVL.

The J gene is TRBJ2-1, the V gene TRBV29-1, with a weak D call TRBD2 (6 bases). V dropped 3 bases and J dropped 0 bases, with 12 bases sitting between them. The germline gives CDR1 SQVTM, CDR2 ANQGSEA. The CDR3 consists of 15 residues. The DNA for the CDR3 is TGCAGCGTTGATTTGCGGGGAGGCTCCTACAATGAGCAGTTCTTC. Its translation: CSVDLRGGSYNEQFF.

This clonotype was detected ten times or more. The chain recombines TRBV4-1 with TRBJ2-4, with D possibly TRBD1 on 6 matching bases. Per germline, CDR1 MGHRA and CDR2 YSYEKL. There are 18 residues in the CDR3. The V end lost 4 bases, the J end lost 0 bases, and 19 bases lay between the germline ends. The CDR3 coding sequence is TGCGCCAGCAGCCCCCTGGACAGCACACTTCTAGCCAAAAACATTCAGTACTTC. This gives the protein CASSPLDSTLLAKNIQYF.

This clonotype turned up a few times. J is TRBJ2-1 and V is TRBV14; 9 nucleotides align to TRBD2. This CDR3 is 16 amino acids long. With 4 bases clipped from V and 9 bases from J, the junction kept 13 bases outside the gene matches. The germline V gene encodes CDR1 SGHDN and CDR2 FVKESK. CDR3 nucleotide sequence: TGTGCCAGCAGCCCTGTAATAGCGGGAGTCGCCCCTGAGCAGTTCTTC. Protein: CASSPVIAGVAPEQFF.

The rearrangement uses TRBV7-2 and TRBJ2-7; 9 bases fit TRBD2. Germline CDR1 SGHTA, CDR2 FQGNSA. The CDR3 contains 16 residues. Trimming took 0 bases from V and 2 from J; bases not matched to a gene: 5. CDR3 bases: TGTGCCAGCAGCTTAGCGGCGGGAGGGGCGACCTACGAGCAGTACTTC. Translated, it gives CASSLAAGGATYEQYF.

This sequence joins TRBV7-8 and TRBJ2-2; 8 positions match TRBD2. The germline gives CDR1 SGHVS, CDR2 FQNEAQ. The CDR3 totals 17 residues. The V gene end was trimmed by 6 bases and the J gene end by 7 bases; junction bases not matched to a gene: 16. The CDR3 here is CASRSGVPAGGLGELFF. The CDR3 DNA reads TGTGCCAGCAGGTCCGGAGTGCCGGCGGGAGGCCTCGGGGAGCTGTTTTTT.

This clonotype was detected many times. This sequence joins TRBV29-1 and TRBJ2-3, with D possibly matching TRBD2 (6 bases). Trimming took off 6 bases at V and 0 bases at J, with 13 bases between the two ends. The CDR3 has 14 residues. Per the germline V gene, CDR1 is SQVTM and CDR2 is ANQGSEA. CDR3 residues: CSVGEGTSTDTQYF. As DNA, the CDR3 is TGCAGCGTCGGTGAGGGGACTAGCACAGATACGCAGTATTTT.

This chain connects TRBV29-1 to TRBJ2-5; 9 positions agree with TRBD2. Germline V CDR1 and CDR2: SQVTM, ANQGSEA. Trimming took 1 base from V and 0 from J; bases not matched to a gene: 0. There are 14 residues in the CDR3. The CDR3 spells CSVEGLADQETQYF. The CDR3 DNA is TGCAGCGTTGAAGGACTAGCGGACCAAGAGACCCAGTACTTC.

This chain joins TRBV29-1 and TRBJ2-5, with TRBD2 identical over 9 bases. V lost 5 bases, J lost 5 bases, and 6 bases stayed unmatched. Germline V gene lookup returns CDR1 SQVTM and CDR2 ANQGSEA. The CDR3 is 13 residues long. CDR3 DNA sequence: TGCAGCGTTAAGCGGGAGGTCGGGGAGACCCAGTACTTC. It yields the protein CSVKREVGETQYF.